This TCR beta chain emerged from a study of T-cell memory formation after mild COVID-19. TCRdb reanalysed the 5' RACE reads using MiXCR and keeps one entry per CDR3 protein. There are hundreds of thousands of distinct CDR3 sequences in the sample; around 17% occur only once, and around 13% lies in the top ten. Turning to this clonotype: A single base separates this from a much larger clone, so it may be a read error.

The sequencing sample was made of PBMCs or a T cell subset sorted from them (not recorded which). This TCR came from an adult woman who had mild COVID-19 (a few samples of this study predate the infection). Cell type and time point are not known.

In DNA form, the CDR3 reads TGCGCCAGCAGCAGGACTAGCGGGTCCTCCTACTATGAGCAGTTCTTC. This codes for CASSRTSGSSYYEQFF. This chain uses TRBV5-1 with TRBJ2-1; 11 positions agree with TRBD2. From germline, CDR1 is SGHRS and CDR2 YFSETQ. This CDR3 region has 16 residues.